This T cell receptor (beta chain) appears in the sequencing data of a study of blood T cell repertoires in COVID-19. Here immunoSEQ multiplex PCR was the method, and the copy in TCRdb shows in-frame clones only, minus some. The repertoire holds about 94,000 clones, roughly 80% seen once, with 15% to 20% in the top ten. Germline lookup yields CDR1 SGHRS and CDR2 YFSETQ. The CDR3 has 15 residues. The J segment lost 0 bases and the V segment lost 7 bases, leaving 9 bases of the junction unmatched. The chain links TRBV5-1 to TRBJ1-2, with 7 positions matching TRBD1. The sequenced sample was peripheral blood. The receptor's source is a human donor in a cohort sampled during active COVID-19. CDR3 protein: CASSGDSGANYGYTF. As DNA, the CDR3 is TGCGCCAGCTCGGGGGACAGCGGAGCTAACTATGGCTACACCTTC.